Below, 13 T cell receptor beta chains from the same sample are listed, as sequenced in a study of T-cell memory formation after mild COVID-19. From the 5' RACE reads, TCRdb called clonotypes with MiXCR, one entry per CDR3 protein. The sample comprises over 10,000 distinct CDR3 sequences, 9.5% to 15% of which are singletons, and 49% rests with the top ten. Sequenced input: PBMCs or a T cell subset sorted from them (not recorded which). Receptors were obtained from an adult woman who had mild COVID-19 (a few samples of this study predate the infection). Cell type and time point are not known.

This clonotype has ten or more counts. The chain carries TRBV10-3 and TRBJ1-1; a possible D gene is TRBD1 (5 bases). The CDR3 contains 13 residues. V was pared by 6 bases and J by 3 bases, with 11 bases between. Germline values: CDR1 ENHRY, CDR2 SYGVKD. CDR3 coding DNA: TGTGCCATCAGCCCTCAAGGGGACACTGAAGCTTTCTTT. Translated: CAISPQGDTEAFF.

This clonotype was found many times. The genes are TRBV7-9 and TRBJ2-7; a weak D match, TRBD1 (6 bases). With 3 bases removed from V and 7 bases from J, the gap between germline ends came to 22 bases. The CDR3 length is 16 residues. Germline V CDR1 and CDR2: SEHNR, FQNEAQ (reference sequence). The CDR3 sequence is CASSFLDGGTGREQYF. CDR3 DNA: TGTGCCAGCAGCTTTCTCGATGGCGGAACAGGGAGAGAGCAGTACTTC.

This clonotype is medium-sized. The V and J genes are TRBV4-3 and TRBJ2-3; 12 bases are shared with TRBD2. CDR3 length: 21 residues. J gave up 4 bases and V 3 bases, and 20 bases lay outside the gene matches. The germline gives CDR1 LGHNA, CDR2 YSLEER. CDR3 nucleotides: TGCGCCAGCAGCCAGAGGCCAATCGCAACAAGCGCTAGCGGGAGGGCAGATACGCAGTATTTT. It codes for CASSQRPIATSASGRADTQYF.

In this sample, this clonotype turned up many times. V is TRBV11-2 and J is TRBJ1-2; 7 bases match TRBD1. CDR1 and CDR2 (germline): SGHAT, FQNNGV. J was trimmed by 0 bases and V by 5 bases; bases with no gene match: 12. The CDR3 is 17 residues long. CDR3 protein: CASSPRTGQITNYGYTF. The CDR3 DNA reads TGTGCCAGCAGCCCCCGGACAGGTCAGATTACTAACTATGGCTACACCTTC.

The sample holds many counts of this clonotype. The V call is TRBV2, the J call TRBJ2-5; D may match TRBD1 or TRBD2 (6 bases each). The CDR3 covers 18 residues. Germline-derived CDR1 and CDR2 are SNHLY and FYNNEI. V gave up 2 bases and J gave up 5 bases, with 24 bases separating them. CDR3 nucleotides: TGTGCCAGCAGTGAACTGCCAGGGGTAGCGGTTATAGAGGAGACCCAGTACTTC. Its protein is CASSELPGVAVIEETQYF.

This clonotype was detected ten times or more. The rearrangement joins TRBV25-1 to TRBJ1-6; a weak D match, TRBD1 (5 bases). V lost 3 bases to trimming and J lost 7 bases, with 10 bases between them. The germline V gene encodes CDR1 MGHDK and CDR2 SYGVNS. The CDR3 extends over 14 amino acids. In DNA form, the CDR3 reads TGTGCCAGCAGTGAGGGGCCCGCGAATTCACCCCTCCACTTT. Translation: CASSEGPANSPLHF.

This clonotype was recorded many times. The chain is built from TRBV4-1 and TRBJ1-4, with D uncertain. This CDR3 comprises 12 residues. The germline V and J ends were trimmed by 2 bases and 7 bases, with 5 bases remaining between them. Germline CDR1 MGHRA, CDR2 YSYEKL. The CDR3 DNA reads TGCGCCAGCAGCCAAAATCTTGAAAAACTGTTTTTT. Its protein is CASSQNLEKLFF.

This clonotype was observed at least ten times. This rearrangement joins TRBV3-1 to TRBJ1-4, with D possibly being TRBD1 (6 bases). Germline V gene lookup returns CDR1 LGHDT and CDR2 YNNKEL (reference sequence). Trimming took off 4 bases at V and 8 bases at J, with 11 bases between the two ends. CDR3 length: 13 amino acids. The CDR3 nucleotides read TGTGCCAGCAGCCGGGCAGGGGACGAAAAACTGTTTTTT. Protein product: CASSRAGDEKLFF.

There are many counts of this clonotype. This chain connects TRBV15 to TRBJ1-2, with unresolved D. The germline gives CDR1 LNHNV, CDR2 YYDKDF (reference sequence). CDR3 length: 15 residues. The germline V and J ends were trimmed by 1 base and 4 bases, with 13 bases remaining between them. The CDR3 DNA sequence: TGTGCCACCAGCAGAGGTCCCGCACAATTCTATGGCTACACCTTC. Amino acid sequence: CATSRGPAQFYGYTF. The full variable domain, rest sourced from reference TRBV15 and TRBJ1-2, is DAMVIQNPRYQVTQFGKPVTLSCSQTLNHNVMYWYQQKSSQAPKLLFHYYDKDFNNEADTPDNFQSRRPNTSFCFLDIRSPGLGDTAMYLCATSRGPAQFYGYTFGSGTRLTVV.

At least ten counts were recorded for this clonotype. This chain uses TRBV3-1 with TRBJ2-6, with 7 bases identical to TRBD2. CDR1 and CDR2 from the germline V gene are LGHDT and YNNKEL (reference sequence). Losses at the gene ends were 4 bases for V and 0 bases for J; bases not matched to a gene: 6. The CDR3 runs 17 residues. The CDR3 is CASSPGGLVSGANVLTF. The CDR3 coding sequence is TGTGCCAGCAGCCCCGGGGGGTTGGTCTCTGGGGCCAACGTCCTGACTTTC.

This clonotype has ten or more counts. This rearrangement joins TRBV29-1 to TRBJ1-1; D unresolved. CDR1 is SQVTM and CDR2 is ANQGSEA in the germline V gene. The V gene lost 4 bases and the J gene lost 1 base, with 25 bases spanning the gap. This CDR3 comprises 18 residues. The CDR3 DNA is TGCAGCGTTGGCCCTTTGGGAGTGGTGGAAAATCGGAACACTGAAGCTTTCTTT. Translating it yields CSVGPLGVVENRNTEAFF.

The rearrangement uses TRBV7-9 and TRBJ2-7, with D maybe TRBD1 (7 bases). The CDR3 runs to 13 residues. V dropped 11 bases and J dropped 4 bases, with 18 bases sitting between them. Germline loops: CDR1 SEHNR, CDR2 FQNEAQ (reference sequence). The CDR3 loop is CASEGAPGYEQYF. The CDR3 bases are TGTGCCTCGGAGGGGGCACCGGGGTACGAGCAGTACTTC.

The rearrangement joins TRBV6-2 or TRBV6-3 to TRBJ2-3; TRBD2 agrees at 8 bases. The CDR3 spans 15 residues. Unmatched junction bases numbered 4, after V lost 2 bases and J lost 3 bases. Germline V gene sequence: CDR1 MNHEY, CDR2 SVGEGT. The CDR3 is CASSYPLAATDTQYF. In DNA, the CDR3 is TGTGCCAGCAGTTACCCACTAGCGGCGACAGATACGCAGTATTTT.